This T cell receptor (beta chain) was identified in a study of cytomegalovirus exposure and HLA in healthy donors. Study details: Earlier work reported approximately 110 million unique TCR beta sequences from about 179 million T cells. The study, taken as a whole, reports: Some V segments, TRBV6-2 and TRBV6-3 among them, were indistinguishable and were therefore excluded. Cytomegalovirus-associated TCR beta chains were listed, numbering approximately 150.

V shed 2 bases and J 4 bases; nucleotides not matched to a gene: 10. The CDR3 loop spans 16 amino acids. Germline loops: CDR1 MDHEN, CDR2 SYDVKM. Donors in the study were healthy people who gave bone marrow. It was with 60 Vbeta and 13 Jbeta primers that the PCR ran. Using immunoSEQ multiplex PCR, the repertoire was profiled, and TCRdb retains in-frame clones only, with some absent. The data show about 180,000 clones, approximately 73% seen once. Notes on this clone: Its cognate antigen is unknown. The sample contains more than one DNA sequence encoding this CDR3.

The chain links TRBV28 to TRBJ2-7; 8 bases line up with TRBD1. The sequenced material came from PBMCs. This receptor was taken from a woman aged 25 to 39 in good health and CMV-seropositive. The CDR3 DNA reads as TGTGCCAGCAGTTTACCCTTCCCAGGACAGGGTTACGAGCAGTACTTC. Its translation: CASSLPFPGQGYEQYF.